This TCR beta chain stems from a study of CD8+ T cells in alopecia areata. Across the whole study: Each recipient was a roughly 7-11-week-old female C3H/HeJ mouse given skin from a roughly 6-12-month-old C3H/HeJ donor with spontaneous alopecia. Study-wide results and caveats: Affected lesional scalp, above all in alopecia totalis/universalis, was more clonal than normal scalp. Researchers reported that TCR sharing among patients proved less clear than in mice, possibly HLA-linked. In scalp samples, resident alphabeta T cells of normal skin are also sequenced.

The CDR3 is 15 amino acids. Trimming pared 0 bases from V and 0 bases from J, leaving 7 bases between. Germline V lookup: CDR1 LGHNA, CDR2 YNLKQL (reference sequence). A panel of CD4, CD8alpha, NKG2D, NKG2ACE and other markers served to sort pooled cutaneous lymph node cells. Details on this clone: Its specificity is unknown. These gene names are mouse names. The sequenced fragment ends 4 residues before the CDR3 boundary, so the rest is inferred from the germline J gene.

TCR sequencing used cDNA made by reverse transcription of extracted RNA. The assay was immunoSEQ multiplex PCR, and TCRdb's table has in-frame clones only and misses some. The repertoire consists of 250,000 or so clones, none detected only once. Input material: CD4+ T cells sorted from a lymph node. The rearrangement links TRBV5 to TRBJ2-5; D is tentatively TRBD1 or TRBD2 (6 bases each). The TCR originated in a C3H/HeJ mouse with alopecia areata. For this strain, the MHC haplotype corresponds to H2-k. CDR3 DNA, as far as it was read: TGTGCCAGCAGCCAAGAGGGGGCTAACCAAGAC. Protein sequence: CASSQEGANQD. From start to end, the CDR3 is CASSQEGANQDTQYF.